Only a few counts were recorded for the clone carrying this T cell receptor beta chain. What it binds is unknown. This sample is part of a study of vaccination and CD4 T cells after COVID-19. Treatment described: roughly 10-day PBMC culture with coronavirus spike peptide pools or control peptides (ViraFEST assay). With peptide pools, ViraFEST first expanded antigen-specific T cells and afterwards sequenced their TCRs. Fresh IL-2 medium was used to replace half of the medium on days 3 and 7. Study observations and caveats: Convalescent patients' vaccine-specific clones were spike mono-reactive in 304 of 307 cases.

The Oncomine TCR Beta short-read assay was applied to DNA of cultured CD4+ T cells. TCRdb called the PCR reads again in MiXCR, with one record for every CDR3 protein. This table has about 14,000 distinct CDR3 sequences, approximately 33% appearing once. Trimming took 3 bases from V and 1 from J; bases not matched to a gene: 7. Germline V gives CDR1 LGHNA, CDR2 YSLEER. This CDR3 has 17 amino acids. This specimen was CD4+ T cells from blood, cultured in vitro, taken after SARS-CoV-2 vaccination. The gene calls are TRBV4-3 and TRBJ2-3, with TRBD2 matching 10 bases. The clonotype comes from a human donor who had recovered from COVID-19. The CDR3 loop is CASSQRATSGGTDTQYF. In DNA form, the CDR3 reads TGCGCCAGCAGCCAGAGGGCCACTAGCGGGGGCACAGATACGCAGTATTTT.